Sequencing of this T cell receptor (beta chain) was carried out in a study of blood T cell repertoires in COVID-19. Study-wide context: There were acute and convalescent COVID-19 samples, and they came from the United States, Italy and Spain.

Individuals aged 18 to 89 years were recruited from about two dozen US areas. Looked up from germline, CDR1 is MNHNY and CDR2 is SVGAGI (reference sequence). Trimming took 4 bases from V and 4 from J, leaving 11 bases between them. The CDR3 spans 14 residues. The data were produced by immunoSEQ multiplex PCR, yet TCRdb's version contains in-frame clones alone and is incomplete. The data contain some 270,000 clones, just under 90% of them singletons. The chain links TRBV6-6 to TRBJ1-3; D gene ambiguous. The clonotype comes from a woman in her 30s with acute COVID-19. The sample taken for sequencing was PBMCs or T cells enriched from blood (not recorded which). The CDR3, as DNA: TGTGCCAGCAGTTCGGGAGTTATCGGAAACACCATATATTTT. Protein sequence: CASSSGVIGNTIYF.